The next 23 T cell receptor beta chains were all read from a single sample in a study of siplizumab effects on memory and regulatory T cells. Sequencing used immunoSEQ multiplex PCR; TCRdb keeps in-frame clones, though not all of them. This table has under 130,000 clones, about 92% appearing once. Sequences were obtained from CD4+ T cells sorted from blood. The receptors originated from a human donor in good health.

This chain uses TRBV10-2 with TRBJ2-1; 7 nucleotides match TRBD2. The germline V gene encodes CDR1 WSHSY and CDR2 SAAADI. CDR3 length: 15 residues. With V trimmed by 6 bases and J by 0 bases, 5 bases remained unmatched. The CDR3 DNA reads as TGCGCCAGCAGGTTCACGGGGGGCTCCTACAATGAGCAGTTCTTC. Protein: CASRFTGGSYNEQFF.

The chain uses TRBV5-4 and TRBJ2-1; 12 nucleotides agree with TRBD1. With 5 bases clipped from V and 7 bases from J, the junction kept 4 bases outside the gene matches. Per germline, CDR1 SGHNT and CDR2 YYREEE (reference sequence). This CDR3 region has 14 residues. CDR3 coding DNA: TGTGCCAGCAGGACGGGACAGGGGGCGAATGAGCAGTTCTTC. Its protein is CASRTGQGANEQFF.

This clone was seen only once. CDR3 sequence reads: CASSPSGTAYEQYF. The CDR3 DNA reads as TGTGCCAGCTCACCGTCGGGAACCGCCTACGAGCAGTACTTC. The V gene is TRBV18, the J gene TRBJ2-7, with D perhaps TRBD2 (5 bases). From germline, CDR1 is KGHSH and CDR2 LQKENI. The CDR3 length is 14 residues. V was cut by 3 bases and J by 2 bases, with 11 bases left in between.

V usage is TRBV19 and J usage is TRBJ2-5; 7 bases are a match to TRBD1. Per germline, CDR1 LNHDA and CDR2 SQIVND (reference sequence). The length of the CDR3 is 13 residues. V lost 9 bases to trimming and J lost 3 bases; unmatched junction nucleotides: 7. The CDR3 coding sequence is TGTGCCAGCTCTGGACAGGCCAAAGAGACCCAGTACTTC. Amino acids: CASSGQAKETQYF.

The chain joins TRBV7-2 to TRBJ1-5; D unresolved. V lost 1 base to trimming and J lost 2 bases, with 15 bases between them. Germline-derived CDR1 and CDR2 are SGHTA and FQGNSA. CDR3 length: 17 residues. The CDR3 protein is CASSLEVSVRGNQPQHF. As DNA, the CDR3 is TGTGCCAGCAGCTTAGAGGTCAGTGTAAGGGGCAATCAGCCCCAGCATTTT.

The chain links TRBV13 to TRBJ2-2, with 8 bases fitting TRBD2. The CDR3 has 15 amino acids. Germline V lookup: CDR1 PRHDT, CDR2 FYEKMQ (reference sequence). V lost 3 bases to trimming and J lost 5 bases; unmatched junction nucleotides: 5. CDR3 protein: CASSLGASGTGELFF. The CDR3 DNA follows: TGTGCCAGCAGCTTGGGGGCTAGCGGGACCGGGGAGCTGTTTTTT.

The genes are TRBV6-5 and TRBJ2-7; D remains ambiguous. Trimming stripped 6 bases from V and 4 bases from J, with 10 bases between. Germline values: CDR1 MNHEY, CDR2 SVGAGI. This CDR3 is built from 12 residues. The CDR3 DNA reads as TGTGCCAGCAGCCCTCCGGGTTACGAGCAGTACTTC. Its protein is CASSPPGYEQYF.

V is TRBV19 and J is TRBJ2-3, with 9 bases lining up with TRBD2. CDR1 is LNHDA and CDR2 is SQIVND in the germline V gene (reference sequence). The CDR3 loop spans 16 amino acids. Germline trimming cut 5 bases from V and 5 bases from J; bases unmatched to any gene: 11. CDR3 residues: CASSFGRGGGRDTQYF. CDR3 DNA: TGTGCCAGTAGTTTCGGGCGCGGGGGGGGCAGAGATACGCAGTATTTT.

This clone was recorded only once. CDR3 bases: TGCAGCGTTGACCCCGAGCTCGGCTACACCTTC. Amino acid sequence: CSVDPELGYTF. The J gene is TRBJ1-2, the V gene TRBV29-1, with unresolved D. The CDR3 length is 11 residues. The germline V and J ends were trimmed by 3 bases and 8 bases, with 10 bases remaining between them. Germline CDR1 reads SQVTM; CDR2 reads ANQGSEA.

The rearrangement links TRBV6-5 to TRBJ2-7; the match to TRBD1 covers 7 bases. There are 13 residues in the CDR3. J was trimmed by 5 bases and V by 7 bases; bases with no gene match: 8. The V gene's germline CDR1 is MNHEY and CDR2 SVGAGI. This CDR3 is CASNKQGWNEQYF. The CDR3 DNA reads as TGTGCCAGCAACAAACAGGGGTGGAACGAGCAGTACTTC.

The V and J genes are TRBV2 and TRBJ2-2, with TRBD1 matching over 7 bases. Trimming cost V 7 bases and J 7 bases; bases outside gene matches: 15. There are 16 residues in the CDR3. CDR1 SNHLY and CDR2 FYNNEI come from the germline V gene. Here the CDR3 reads CASNRDSGAAGGELFF. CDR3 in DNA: TGTGCCAGCAACCGGGACAGTGGAGCGGCAGGCGGGGAGCTGTTTTTT.

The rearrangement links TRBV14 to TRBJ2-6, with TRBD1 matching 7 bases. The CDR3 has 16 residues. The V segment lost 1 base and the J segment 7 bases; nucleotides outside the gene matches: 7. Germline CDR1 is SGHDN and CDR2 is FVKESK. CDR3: CASSQATGVFANVLTF. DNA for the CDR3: TGTGCCAGCAGCCAAGCAACAGGGGTTTTTGCCAACGTCCTGACTTTC. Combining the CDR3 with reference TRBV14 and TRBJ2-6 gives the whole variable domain EAGVTQFPSHSVIEKGQTVTLRCDPISGHDNLYWYRRVMGKEIKFLLHFVKESKQDESGMPNNRFLAERTGGTYSTLKVQPAELEDSGVYFCASSQATGVFANVLTFGAGSRLTVL.

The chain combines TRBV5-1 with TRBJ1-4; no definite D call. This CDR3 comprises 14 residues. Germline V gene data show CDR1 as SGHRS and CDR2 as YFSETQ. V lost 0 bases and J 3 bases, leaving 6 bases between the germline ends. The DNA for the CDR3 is TGCGCCAGCAGCTTGGAACGGCCTAATGAAAAACTGTTTTTT. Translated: CASSLERPNEKLFF.

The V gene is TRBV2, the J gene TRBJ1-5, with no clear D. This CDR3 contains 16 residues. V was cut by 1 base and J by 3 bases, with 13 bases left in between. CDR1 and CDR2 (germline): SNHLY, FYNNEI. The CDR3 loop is CASSEGFGGFNQPQHF. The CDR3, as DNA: TGTGCCAGCAGTGAAGGATTCGGCGGCTTCAATCAGCCCCAGCATTTT.

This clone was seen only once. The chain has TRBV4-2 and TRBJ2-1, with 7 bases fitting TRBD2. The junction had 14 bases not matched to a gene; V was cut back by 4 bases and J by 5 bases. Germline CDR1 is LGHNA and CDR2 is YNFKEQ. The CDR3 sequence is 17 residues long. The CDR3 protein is CASSLRLRAGEDNEQFF. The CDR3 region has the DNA TGTGCCAGCAGCCTTAGGCTTAGGGCGGGGGAAGACAATGAGCAGTTCTTC.

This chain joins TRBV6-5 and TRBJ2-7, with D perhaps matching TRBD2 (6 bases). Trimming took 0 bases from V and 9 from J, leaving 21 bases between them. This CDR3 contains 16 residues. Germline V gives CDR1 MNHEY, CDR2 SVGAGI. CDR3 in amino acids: CASSYSTGSGPLGQYF. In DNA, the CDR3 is TGTGCCAGCAGTTACTCGACGGGTAGCGGACCCCTAGGGCAGTACTTC.

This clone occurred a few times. CDR3: CASSVATVNTEAFF. The CDR3 nucleotides are TGTGCCAGCAGCGTAGCTACAGTGAACACTGAAGCTTTCTTT. The V gene is TRBV9, the J gene TRBJ1-1; D not resolved. The CDR3 is made up of 14 amino acids. Germline CDR1 is SGDLS and CDR2 is YYNGEE. Trimming removed 0 bases from V and 0 bases from J, with 6 bases in between.

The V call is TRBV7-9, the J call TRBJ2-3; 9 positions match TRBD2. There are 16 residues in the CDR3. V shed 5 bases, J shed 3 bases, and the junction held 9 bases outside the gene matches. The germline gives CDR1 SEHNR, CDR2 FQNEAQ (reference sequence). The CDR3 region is CASSPLIAGDTDTQYF. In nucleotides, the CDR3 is TGTGCCAGCAGCCCCTTAATAGCGGGAGATACAGATACGCAGTATTTT. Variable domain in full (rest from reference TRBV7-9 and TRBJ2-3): DTGVSQNPRHKITKRGQNVTFRCDPISEHNRLYWYRQTLGQGPEFLTYFQNEAQLEKSRLLSDRFSAERPKGSFSTLEIQRTEQGDSAMYLCASSPLIAGDTDTQYFGPGTRLTVL.

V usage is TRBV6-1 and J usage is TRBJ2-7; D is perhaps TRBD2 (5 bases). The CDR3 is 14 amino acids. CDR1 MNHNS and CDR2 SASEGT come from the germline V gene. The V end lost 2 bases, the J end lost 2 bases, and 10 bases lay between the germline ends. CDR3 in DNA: TGTGCCAGCAGTGAACCCGGGGTTACCTACGAGCAGTACTTC. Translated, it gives CASSEPGVTYEQYF.

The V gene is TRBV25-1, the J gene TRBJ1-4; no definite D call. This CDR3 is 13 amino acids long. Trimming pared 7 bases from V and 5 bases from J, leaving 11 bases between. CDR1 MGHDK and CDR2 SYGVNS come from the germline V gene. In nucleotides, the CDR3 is TGTGCCAGCAACAGAGGATCCAATGAAAAACTGTTTTTT. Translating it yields CASNRGSNEKLFF.

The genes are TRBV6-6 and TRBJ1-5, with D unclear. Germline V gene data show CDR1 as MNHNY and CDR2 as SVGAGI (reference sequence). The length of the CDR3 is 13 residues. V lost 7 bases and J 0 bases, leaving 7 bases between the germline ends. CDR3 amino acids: CASTRISNQPQHF. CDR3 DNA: TGTGCCAGCACGAGGATTAGCAATCAGCCCCAGCATTTT.

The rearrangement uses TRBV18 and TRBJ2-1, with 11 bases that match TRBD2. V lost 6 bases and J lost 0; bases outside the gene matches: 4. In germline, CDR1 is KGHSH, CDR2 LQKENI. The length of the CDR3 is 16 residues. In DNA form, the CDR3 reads TGTGCCAGCTCGGCACTAGCGGGGGCCTCCTACAATGAGCAGTTCTTC. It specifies CASSALAGASYNEQFF.

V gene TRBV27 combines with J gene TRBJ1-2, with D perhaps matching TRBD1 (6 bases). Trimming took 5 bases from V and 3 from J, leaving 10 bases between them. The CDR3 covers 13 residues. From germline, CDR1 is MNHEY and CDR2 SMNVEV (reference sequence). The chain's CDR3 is CASSLTGYYGYTF. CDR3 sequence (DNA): TGTGCCAGCAGTCTAACAGGGTACTATGGCTACACCTTC.